These T cell receptor beta chains were read from a single sample in a study of Ad26.COV2.S vaccination and SARS-CoV-2 variants. Some clones are missing from TCRdb's copy, which holds only in-frame ones; the method was immunoSEQ multiplex PCR. The table has some 460,000 clones, about nine tenths seen once. Sequenced here: peripheral blood, sampled in a trial of Ad26.COV2.S vaccine versus placebo. All receptors derive from a person aged 18-60 years who received the Ad26.COV2.S COVID-19 vaccine or a placebo. CDR3s leave out the opening cysteine and the closing phenylalanine or tryptophan. The order of the fields is J gene, CDR3 length, V gene, CDR3 protein.

J gene: TRBJ1-4; CDR3 length: 17; V gene: TRBV6-6; CDR3 protein: ASSPIGQGALATNEKLF
J gene: TRBJ1-1; CDR3 length: 11; V gene: TRBV29-1; CDR3 protein: SVQLQGGTEAF
J gene: TRBJ1-2; CDR3 length: 12; V gene: TRBV4-1; CDR3 protein: ASSQLNRGYGYT
J gene: TRBJ2-1; CDR3 length: 13; V gene: TRBV18; CDR3 protein: ASSAPGQDTNEQF
J gene: TRBJ1-1; CDR3 length: 9; V gene: TRBV12-3/TRBV12-4; CDR3 protein: ASSLGNGAF
J gene: TRBJ1-1; CDR3 length: 16; V gene: TRBV19; CDR3 protein: ASIGRDIVEGTNTEAF
J gene: TRBJ1-1; CDR3 length: 13; V gene: TRBV28; CDR3 protein: ASTLKNPGPTRAF
J gene: TRBJ2-7; CDR3 length: 13; V gene: TRBV6-5; CDR3 protein: ASSYSGTGLYEQY
J gene: TRBJ1-4; CDR3 length: 11; V gene: TRBV10-3; CDR3 protein: ATGQAVNEKLF
J gene: TRBJ1-5; CDR3 length: 12; V gene: TRBV6-1; CDR3 protein: ASSEPGNNQPQH
J gene: TRBJ2-7; CDR3 length: 12; V gene: TRBV30; CDR3 protein: AWRQDSLSYEQY
J gene: TRBJ2-5; CDR3 length: 12; V gene: TRBV6-5; CDR3 protein: ASKRRPSQETQY
J gene: TRBJ1-5; CDR3 length: 17; V gene: TRBV27; CDR3 protein: ASRWLRVPLPDSNQPQH